This section outlines one TCR beta chain sequence together with its context. Its antigen is as yet unknown. Sequencing used immunoSEQ multiplex PCR; TCRdb keeps in-frame clones, though not all of them. Of around 20,000 clones detected, around 83% appear once; the ten largest clones hold approximately 2%. The data originate from a study of early stage breast cancer tumors. Study summary: The ER+/PR+/HER2- tumors included eight ductal and four lobular carcinomas. Around 10-fold was the mean read coverage per sample. Study-level results: Commonly generated sequences made up most enriched TCRB sequences shared between patients.

Sequenced: blood. The clonotype originates from a person between 70 and 80 years old with breast cancer.

CDR3 loop: CASGSSEEAGELFF. The CDR3 nucleotides are TGTGCCAGCGGGAGCTCGGAGGAGGCCGGGGAGCTGTTTTTT. The chain couples TRBV7-6 to TRBJ2-2, with D possibly TRBD2 on 5 matching bases. The CDR3 loop spans 14 amino acids. Trimming took off 8 bases at V and 6 bases at J, with 16 bases between the two ends. The germline CDR1 and CDR2 sequences are SGHVS and FNYEAQ.